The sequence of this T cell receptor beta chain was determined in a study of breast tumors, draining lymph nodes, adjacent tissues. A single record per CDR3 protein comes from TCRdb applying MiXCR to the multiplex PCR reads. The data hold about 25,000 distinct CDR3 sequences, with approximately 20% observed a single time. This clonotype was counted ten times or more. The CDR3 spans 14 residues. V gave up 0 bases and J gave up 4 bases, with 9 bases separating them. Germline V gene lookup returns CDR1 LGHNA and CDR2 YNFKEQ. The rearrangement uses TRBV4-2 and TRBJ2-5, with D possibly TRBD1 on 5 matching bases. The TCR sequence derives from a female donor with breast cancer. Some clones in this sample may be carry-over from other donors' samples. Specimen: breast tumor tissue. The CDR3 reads CASSQDSRGETQYF. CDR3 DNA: TGTGCCAGCAGCCAAGATAGTAGGGGAGAGACCCAGTACTTC.